This is a list of T cell receptor beta chains from one sample in a study of T cell responses to AZD1222 COVID-19 vaccine. Clones were read by immunoSEQ multiplex PCR, and TCRdb kept only the in-frame ones, dropping some. This table has roughly 100,000 clones, 88% appearing once. The source was peripheral blood, collected on day 0 of AZD1222 vaccination. The receptors come from an adult in good health. Both conserved end residues are part of each CDR3. D genes are given only for firm matches. Only some rows state a clone size, as once, few, many or a class for expanded clones.

d_gene	v_gene	abundance	len	j_gene	CDR3aa	CDR3nt
TRBD2	TRBV4-3	once	17	TRBJ2-3	CASSQDTAGGGPDTQYF	TGCGCCAGCAGCCAAGATACGGCGGGAGGGGGACCAGATACGCAGTATTTT
.	TRBV28	.	14	TRBJ1-1	CASSRGRRDTEAFF	TGTGCCAGCAGCCGGGGCCGTCGGGACACTGAAGCTTTCTTT
TRBD1	TRBV19	.	15	TRBJ2-5	CASTPRQGLGETQYF	TGTGCCAGTACCCCACGACAGGGCTTGGGGGAGACCCAGTACTTC
TRBD1	TRBV7-9	.	16	TRBJ1-2	CASSSGTVEANYGYTF	TGTGCCAGCAGCTCCGGGACAGTCGAAGCTAACTATGGCTACACCTTC
.	TRBV7-6	.	14	TRBJ2-1	CASSLVGPPGEQFF	TGTGCCAGCAGCTTAGTGGGCCCGCCGGGTGAGCAGTTCTTC
.	TRBV28	few	13	TRBJ1-1	CASSFSSNTEAFF	TGTGCCAGCAGTTTTAGTTCGAACACTGAAGCTTTCTTT
TRBD2	TRBV5-4	.	16	TRBJ2-5	CASSMTSGRSEETQYF	TGTGCCAGCAGCATGACTAGCGGGAGAAGTGAGGAGACCCAGTACTTC
.	TRBV19	.	14	TRBJ1-5	CASSIPAGYQPQHF	TGTGCCAGTAGTATCCCCGCAGGCTATCAGCCCCAGCATTTT
TRBD2	TRBV7-3	.	14	TRBJ2-1	CASSPTSAHNEQFF	TGTGCCAGCAGCCCGACTAGCGCCCACAATGAGCAGTTCTTC
.	TRBV4-3	.	13	TRBJ1-2	CASSQDENYGYTF	TGCGCCAGCAGCCAAGACGAGAACTATGGCTACACCTTC
TRBD2	TRBV19	.	15	TRBJ2-7	CASSRGTSATYEQYF	TGTGCCAGTAGCAGGGGGACTAGCGCAACCTACGAGCAGTACTTC
.	TRBV6-5	.	11	TRBJ2-1	CASSPQHEQFF	TGTGCCAGCAGTCCTCAGCATGAGCAGTTCTTC
.	TRBV7-2	.	19	TRBJ2-7	CASSLTGVGVEGRHGEQYF	TGTGCCAGCAGCTTAACAGGCGTTGGGGTGGAGGGCCGTCATGGCGAGCAGTACTTC
.	TRBV2	.	12	TRBJ1-2	CASRSRGYGYTF	TGTGCCAGCAGGAGCCGCGGCTATGGCTACACCTTC
TRBD2	TRBV9	.	16	TRBJ2-7	CASSARGLAGEGEQYF	TGTGCCAGCAGCGCCAGGGGACTAGCGGGAGAGGGGGAGCAGTACTTC
.	TRBV29-1	.	16	TRBJ2-1	CSVEVLSSSSYNEQFF	TGCAGCGTTGAAGTGCTCAGCTCAAGCTCCTACAATGAGCAGTTCTTC
.	TRBV2	.	14	TRBJ1-4	CASSETRTSEKLFF	TGTGCCAGCAGTGAAACCCGGACCTCTGAAAAACTGTTTTTT
TRBD1	TRBV18	.	17	TRBJ2-5	CASSPPKGAPGQETQYF	TGTGCCAGCTCACCACCTAAGGGGGCGCCGGGTCAAGAGACCCAGTACTTC
TRBD1	TRBV7-3	.	15	TRBJ2-6	CASSTGQAGANVLTF	TGTGCCAGCAGCACAGGACAGGCTGGGGCCAACGTCCTGACTTTC
.	TRBV11-2	.	15	TRBJ1-5	CASSLAGAGNQPQHF	TGTGCCAGCAGCTTAGCGGGGGCAGGGAATCAGCCCCAGCATTTT
.	TRBV19	.	14	TRBJ1-2	CASSPTGTHYGYTF	TGTGCCAGTAGTCCAACCGGGACACACTATGGCTACACCTTC
.	TRBV20-1	.	13	TRBJ2-5	CSASRTTKETQYF	TGCAGTGCTAGTCGTACTACTAAAGAGACCCAGTACTTC
.	TRBV7-2	.	15	TRBJ1-6	CASSPGLIYNSPLHF	TGTGCCAGCAGCCCCGGACTGATTTATAATTCACCCCTCCACTTT
TRBD2	TRBV2	.	13	TRBJ2-7	CASRGTSGIEQYF	TGTGCCAGCAGGGGGACTAGCGGGATCGAGCAGTACTTC
.	TRBV5-1	.	14	TRBJ1-4	CASSLLTGREKLFF	TGCGCCAGCAGCTTGTTGACTGGCCGGGAAAAACTGTTTTTT
.	TRBV28	.	11	TRBJ1-5	CASTRDQPQHF	TGTGCCAGCACCCGCGATCAGCCCCAGCATTTT
.	TRBV6-4	.	13	TRBJ1-1	CASSREENTEAFF	TGTGCCAGCAGCAGGGAGGAGAACACTGAAGCTTTCTTT
.	TRBV2	.	13	TRBJ1-4	CATCFATNEKLFF	TGTGCCACCTGTTTTGCAACTAATGAAAAACTGTTTTTT
TRBD2	TRBV7-7	.	15	TRBJ2-1	CASSLLGLAGNEQFF	TGTGCTAGCAGCTTACTCGGACTAGCGGGAAATGAGCAGTTCTTC
.	TRBV28	once	15	TRBJ1-3	CASSLSTGSGNTIYF	TGTGCCAGCAGTTTGTCAACAGGGTCTGGAAACACCATATATTTT
.	TRBV5-1	few	16	TRBJ2-3	CASSNRDGTNTDTQYF	TGCGCCAGCAGCAATAGGGACGGCACTAACACAGATACGCAGTATTTT